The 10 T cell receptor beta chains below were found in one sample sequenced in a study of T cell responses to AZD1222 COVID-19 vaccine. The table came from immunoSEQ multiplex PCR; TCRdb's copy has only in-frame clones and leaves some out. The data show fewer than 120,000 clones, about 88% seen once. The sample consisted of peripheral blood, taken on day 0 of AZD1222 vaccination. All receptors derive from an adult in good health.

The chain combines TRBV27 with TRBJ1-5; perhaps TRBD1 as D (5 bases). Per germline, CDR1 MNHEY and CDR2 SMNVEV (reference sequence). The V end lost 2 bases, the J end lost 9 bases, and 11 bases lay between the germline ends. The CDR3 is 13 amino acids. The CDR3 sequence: CASSLGGIRPQHF. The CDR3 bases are TGTGCCAGCAGTTTAGGGGGTATACGGCCCCAGCATTTT.

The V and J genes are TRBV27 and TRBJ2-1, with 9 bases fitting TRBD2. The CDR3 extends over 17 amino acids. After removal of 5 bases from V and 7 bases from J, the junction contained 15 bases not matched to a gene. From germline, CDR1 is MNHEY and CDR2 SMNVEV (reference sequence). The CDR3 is CASSTSGTSFLLNEQFF. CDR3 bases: TGTGCCAGCAGTACCTCCGGGACTAGCTTTCTCTTAAATGAGCAGTTCTTC.

The CDR3 DNA reads as TGTGCCAGCAGTGAGGGGTCCTATGGCTACACCTTC. It encodes CASSEGSYGYTF. The chain carries TRBV6-1 and TRBJ1-2; D unresolved. The CDR3 runs to 12 residues. Germline assignment: CDR1 MNHNS and CDR2 SASEGT. V lost 3 bases and J 4 bases, leaving 6 bases between the germline ends.

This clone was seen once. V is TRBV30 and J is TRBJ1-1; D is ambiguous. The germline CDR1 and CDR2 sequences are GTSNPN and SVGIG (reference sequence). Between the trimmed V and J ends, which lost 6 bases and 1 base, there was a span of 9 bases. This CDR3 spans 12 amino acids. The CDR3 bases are TGTGCCTGCAACAGAAGGAACACTGAAGCTTTCTTT. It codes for CACNRRNTEAFF.

CDR3: CASSQGSRLSSPLHF. The CDR3 DNA reads TGTGCCAGCAGCCAAGGATCCCGCCTAAGCTCACCCCTCCACTTT. The chain joins TRBV4-2 to TRBJ1-6, with unresolved D. CDR3 size: 15 residues. Germline V lookup: CDR1 LGHNA, CDR2 YNFKEQ. Trimming pared 1 base from V and 10 bases from J, leaving 14 bases between.

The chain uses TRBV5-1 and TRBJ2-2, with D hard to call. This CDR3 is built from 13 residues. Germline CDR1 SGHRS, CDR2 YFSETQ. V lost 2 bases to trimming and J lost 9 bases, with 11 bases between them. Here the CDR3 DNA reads TGCGCCAGCAGCTTTGACACGGCGTGGGAGCTGTTTTTT. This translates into CASSFDTAWELFF.

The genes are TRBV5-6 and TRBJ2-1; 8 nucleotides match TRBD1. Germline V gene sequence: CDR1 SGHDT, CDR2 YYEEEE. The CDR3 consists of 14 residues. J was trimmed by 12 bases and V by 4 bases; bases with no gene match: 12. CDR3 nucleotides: TGTGCCAGCAGCCTTCGGACAGGGTCCGGTTCGCAGTTCTTC. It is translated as CASSLRTGSGSQFF.

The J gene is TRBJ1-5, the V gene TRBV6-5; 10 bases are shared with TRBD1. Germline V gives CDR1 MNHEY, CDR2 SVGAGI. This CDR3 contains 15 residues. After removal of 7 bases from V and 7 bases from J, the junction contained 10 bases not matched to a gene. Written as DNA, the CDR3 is TGTGCCAGCAAGGACAGGGGGAGTTTTCGGCAGCCCCAGCATTTT. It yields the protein CASKDRGSFRQPQHF.

The CDR3 DNA is TGTGCCAGCAAAAGGGGGGCCTATGGCTACACCTTC. It specifies CASKRGAYGYTF. The genes are TRBV5-8 and TRBJ1-2, with D possibly TRBD1 on 6 matching bases. Trimming took off 6 bases at V and 4 bases at J, with 10 bases between the two ends. Germline CDR1 SGHTS, CDR2 YDEGEE. The CDR3 length is 12 residues.

CDR3 in DNA: TGTGCCAGCAGGGCCGGGTCCAACACCGGGGAGCTGTTTTTT. Translation: CASRAGSNTGELFF. The rearrangement uses TRBV2 and TRBJ2-2; D not resolved. V was cut by 6 bases and J by 2 bases, with 10 bases left in between. This CDR3 has 14 amino acids. Germline-derived CDR1 and CDR2 are SNHLY and FYNNEI.